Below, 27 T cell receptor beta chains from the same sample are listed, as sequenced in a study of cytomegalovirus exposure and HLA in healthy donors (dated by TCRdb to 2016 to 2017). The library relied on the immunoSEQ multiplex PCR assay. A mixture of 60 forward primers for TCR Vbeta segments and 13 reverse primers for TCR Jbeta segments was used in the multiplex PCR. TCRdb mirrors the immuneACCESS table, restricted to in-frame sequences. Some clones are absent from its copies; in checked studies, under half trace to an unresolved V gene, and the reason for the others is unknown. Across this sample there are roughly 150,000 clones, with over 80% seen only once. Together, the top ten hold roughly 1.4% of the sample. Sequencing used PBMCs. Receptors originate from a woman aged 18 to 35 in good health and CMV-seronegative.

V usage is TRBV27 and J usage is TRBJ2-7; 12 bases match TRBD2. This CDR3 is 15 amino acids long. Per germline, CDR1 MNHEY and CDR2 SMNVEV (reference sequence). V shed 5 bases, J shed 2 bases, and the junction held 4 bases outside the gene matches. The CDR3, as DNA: TGTGCCAGCAGTCTTACTAGCGGGGGGCCCTACGAGCAGTACTTC. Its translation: CASSLTSGGPYEQYF.

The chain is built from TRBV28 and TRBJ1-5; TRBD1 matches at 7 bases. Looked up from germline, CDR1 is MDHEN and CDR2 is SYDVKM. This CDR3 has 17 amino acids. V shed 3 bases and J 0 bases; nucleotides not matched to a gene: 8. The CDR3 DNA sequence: TGTGCCAGCAGTTTGGGACAGAAACGTTATAGCAATCAGCCCCAGCATTTT. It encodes CASSLGQKRYSNQPQHF.

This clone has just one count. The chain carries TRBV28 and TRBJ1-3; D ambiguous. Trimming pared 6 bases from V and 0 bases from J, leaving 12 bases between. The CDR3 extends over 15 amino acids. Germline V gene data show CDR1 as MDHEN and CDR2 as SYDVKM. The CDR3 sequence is CASRGGSSSGNTIYF. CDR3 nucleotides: TGTGCCAGCAGGGGAGGATCGAGCTCTGGAAACACCATATATTTT.

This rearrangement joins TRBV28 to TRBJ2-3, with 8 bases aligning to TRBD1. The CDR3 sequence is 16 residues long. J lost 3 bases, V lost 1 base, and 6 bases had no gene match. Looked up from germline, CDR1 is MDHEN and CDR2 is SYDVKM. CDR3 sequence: CASSLSYTGGTDTQYF. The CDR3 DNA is TGTGCCAGCAGTTTATCATATACAGGGGGAACAGATACGCAGTATTTT.

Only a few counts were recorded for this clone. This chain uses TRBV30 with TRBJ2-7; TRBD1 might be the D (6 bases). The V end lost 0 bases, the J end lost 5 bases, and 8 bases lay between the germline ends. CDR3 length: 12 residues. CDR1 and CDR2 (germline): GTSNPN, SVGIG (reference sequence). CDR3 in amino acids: CAWSVGGHEQYF. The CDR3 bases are TGTGCCTGGAGTGTTGGGGGCCACGAGCAGTACTTC.

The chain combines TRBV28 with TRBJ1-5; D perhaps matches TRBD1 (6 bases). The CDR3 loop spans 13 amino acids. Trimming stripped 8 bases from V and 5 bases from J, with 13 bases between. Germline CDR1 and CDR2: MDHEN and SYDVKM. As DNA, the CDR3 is TGTGCCAGCGATCCAGGGGTCGATCAGCCCCAGCATTTT. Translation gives CASDPGVDQPQHF.

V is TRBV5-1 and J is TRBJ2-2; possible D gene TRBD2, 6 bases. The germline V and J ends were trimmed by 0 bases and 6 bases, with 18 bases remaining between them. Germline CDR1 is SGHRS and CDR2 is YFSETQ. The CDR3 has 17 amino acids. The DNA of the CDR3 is TGCGCCAGCAGCTTGGAAAACATTAATGGAGGGGCCGGGGAGCTGTTTTTT. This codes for CASSLENINGGAGELFF.

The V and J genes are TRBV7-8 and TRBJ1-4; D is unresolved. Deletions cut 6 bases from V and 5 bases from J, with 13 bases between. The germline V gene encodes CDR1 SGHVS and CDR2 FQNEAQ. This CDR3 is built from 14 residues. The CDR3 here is CASSLDILNEKLFF. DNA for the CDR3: TGTGCCAGCAGTCTCGACATACTCAATGAAAAACTGTTTTTT. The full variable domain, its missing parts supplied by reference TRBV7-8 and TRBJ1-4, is GAGVSQSPRYKVAKRGQDVALRCDPISGHVSLFWYQQALGQGPEFLTYFQNEAQLDKSGLPSDRFFAERPEGSVSTLKIQRTQQEDSAVYLCASSLDILNEKLFFGSGTQLSVL.

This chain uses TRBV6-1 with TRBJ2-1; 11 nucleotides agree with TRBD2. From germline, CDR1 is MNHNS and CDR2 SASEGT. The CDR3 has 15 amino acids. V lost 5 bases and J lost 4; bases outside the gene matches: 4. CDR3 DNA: TGTGCCAGCAGTCGCATAGCGGGGGGGTACAATGAGCAGTTCTTC. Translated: CASSRIAGGYNEQFF.

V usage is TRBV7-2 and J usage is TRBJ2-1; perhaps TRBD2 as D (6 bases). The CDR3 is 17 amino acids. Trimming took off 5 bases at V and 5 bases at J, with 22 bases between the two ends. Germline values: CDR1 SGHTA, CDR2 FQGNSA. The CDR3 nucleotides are TGTGCCAGCAGCCCACAAGGTCCGGGGGTCCCCCACAATGAGCAGTTCTTC. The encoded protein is CASSPQGPGVPHNEQFF.

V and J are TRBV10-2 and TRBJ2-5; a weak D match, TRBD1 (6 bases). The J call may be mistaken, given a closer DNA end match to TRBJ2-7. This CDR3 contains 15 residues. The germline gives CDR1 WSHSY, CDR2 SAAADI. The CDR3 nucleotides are TGCGCCAGCAGTGCCCTGCTCGGACAGTCCTACGAGCAGTACTTC. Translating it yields CASSALLGQSYEQYF.

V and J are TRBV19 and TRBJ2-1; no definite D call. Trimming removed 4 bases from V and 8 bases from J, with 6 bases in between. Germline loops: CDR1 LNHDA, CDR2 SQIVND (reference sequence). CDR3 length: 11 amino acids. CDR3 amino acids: CASSNRYEQFF. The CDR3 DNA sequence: TGTGCCAGTAGTAATCGGTATGAGCAGTTCTTC.

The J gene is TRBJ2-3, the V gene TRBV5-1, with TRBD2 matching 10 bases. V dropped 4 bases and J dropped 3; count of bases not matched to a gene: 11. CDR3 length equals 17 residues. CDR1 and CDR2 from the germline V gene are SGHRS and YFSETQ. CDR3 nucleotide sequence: TGCGCCAGCAGCGGTCGGAATCTAGCGGGGGTGACAGATACGCAGTATTTT. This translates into CASSGRNLAGVTDTQYF.

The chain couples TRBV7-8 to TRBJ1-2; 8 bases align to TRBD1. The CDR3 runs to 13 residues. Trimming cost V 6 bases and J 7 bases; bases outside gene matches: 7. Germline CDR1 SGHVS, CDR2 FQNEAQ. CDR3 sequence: CASRPDRAVGYTF. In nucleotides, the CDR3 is TGTGCCAGCAGACCGGACAGGGCGGTTGGCTACACCTTC.

CDR3 nucleotides: TGCAGCGCTAGCGGGCGCCTCTCCTACAATGAGCAGTTCTTC. It yields the protein CSASGRLSYNEQFF. The chain carries TRBV29-1 and TRBJ2-1; 8 bases agree with TRBD2. The germline CDR1 and CDR2 sequences are SQVTM and ANQGSEA. The length of the CDR3 is 14 residues. V gave up 7 bases and J gave up 0 bases; unmatched junction bases: 5.

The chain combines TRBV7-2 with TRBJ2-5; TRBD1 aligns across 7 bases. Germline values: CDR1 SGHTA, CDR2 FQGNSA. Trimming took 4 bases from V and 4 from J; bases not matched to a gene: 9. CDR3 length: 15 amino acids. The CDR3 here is CASSSQGRIRETQYF. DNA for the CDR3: TGTGCCAGCAGCTCACAGGGGAGAATTAGAGAGACCCAGTACTTC.

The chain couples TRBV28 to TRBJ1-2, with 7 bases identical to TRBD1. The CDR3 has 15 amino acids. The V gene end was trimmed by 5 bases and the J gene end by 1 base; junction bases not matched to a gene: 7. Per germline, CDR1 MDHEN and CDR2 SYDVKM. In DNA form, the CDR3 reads TGTGCCAGCAGTGGAGGGACAGCACTTAACTATGGCTACACCTTC. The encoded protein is CASSGGTALNYGYTF.

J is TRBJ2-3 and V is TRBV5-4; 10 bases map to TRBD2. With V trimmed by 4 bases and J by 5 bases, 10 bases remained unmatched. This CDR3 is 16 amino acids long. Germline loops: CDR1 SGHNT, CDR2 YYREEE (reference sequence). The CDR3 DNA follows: TGTGCCAGCAGCCCACACAGCGGGGGGGCGGTAGATACGCAGTATTTT. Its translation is CASSPHSGGAVDTQYF.

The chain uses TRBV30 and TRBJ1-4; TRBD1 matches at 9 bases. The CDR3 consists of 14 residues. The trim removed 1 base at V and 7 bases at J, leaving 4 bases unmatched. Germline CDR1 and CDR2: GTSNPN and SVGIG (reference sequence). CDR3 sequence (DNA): TGTGCCTGGAGTGGGACAGGGGTAGGTGAAAAACTGTTTTTT. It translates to CAWSGTGVGEKLFF.

CDR3 amino acids: CASSITRDSTEAFF. The DNA of the CDR3 is TGTGCCAGCAGCATAACCCGGGACAGCACTGAAGCTTTCTTT. The rearrangement links TRBV7-2 to TRBJ1-1, with TRBD1 matching 7 bases. Trimming cost V 5 bases and J 4 bases; bases outside gene matches: 7. Germline values: CDR1 SGHTA, CDR2 FQGNSA. CDR3 length equals 14 residues.

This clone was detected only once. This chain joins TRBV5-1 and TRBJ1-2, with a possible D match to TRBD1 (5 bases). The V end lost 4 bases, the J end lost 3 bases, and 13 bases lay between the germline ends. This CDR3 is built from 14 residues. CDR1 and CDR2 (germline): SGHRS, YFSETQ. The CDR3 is CASSNGGVDYGYTF. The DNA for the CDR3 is TGCGCCAGCAGCAATGGGGGGGTTGACTATGGCTACACCTTC.

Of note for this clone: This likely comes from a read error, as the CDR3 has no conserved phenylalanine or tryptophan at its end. The CDR3 is CSARNGYTEAFL. The CDR3 DNA reads TGCAGCGCCCGTAACGGGTACACTGAAGCTTTCCTT. This rearrangement joins TRBV29-1 to TRBJ1-1; D uncertain. V lost 7 bases, J lost 3 bases, and 12 bases lay in between. This CDR3 is 12 amino acids long. CDR1 is SQVTM, CDR2 ANQGSEA, per germline.

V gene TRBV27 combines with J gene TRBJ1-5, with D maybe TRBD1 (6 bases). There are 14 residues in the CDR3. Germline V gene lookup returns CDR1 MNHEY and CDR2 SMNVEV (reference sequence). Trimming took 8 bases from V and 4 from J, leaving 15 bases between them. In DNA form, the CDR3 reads TGTGCCAGCCGAACAGGGTTAACAAATCAGCCCCAGCATTTT. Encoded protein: CASRTGLTNQPQHF.

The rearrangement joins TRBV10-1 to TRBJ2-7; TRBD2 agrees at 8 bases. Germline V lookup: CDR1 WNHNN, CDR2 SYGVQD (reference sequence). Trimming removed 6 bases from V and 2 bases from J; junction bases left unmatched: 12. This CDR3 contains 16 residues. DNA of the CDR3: TGCGCCAGCAGCGAAACATATAGCGGGGCGCCCTACGAGCAGTACTTC. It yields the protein CASSETYSGAPYEQYF.

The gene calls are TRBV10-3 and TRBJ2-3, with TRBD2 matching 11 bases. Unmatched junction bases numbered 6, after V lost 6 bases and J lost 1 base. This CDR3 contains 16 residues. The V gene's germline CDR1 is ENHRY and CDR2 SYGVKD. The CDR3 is CAIRNLAGGGTDTQYF. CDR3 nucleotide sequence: TGTGCCATCAGGAACCTAGCGGGGGGAGGCACAGATACGCAGTATTTT.

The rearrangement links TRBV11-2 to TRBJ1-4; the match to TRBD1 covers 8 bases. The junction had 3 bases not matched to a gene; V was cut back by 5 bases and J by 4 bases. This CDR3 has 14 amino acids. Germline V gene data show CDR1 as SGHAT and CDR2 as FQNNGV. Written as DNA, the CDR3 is TGTGCCAGCAGCCTCGGACAGGGTAATGAAAAACTGTTTTTT. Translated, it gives CASSLGQGNEKLFF.

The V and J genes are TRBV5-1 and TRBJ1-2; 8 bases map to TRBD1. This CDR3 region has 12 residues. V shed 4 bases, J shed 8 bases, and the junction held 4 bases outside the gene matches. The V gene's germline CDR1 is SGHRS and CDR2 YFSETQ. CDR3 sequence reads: CASSGQGSGYTF. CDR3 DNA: TGCGCCAGCAGCGGACAGGGTTCAGGCTACACCTTC.